Following are 10 T cell receptor beta chains from one sample sequenced in a study of CD8 T cells in Susac syndrome. Reverse transcription used roughly 0.5 to 1 ug RNA and random hexamers. TCRdb passed the immunoSEQ multiplex PCR reads through MiXCR, listing each CDR3 protein once. The sample yields approximately 270,000 distinct CDR3 sequences, roughly 93% seen once. Sequenced material: CD4+ T cells from PBMCs. These receptors all come from a human donor with multiple sclerosis.

The chain employs TRBV28 and TRBJ2-7; 13 bases fit TRBD2. Germline CDR1 reads MDHEN; CDR2 reads SYDVKM. V shed 5 bases and J 2 bases; nucleotides not matched to a gene: 6. The CDR3 sequence is 16 residues long. The CDR3 DNA follows: TGTGCCAGCAGTCAACCGGGACTAGCGGGGACCTACGAGCAGTACTTC. Residues: CASSQPGLAGTYEQYF.

The rearrangement uses TRBV5-1 and TRBJ2-3; D possibly matches TRBD1 or TRBD2 (5 bases each). V was cut by 2 bases and J by 2 bases, with 9 bases left in between. Germline lookup yields CDR1 SGHRS and CDR2 YFSETQ. CDR3 length: 14 residues. The CDR3 DNA follows: TGCGCCAGCAGCTTCTCTGGGACCACAGATACGCAGTATTTT. Translated: CASSFSGTTDTQYF.

The chain carries TRBV29-1 and TRBJ1-4; D may be TRBD1 (6 bases). The ends were cut back, 5 bases at V and 1 base at J, with 14 bases in the middle. This CDR3 spans 15 amino acids. The germline gives CDR1 SQVTM, CDR2 ANQGSEA. This CDR3 reads CSVRRGGGTNEKLFF. Written as DNA, the CDR3 is TGCAGCGTTCGGAGGGGGGGAGGAACTAATGAAAAACTGTTTTTT.

This clonotype was seen only once. V usage is TRBV23-1 and J usage is TRBJ2-7, with D perhaps TRBD1 (6 bases). TRBV23-1 is filed as an ORF, its function uncertain. V was shortened by 4 bases and J by 1 base, with 11 bases between the two germline ends. CDR3 length equals 14 residues. The CDR3 sequence: CASSLHTGSYEQYV. In nucleotides, the CDR3 is TGCGCCAGCAGTCTCCATACAGGGTCCTACGAGCAGTACGTC.

The gene calls are TRBV6-5 and TRBJ1-1, with a weak D call TRBD1 (5 bases). Germline loops: CDR1 MNHEY, CDR2 SVGAGI. Trimming left V 8 bases short and J 3 bases short, with 10 bases between. The CDR3 is 12 amino acids. The CDR3: CASGRGDTEAFF. CDR3 nucleotides: TGTGCCAGCGGCCGGGGGGACACTGAAGCTTTCTTT.

This chain connects TRBV20-1 to TRBJ2-2; 8 bases match TRBD2. Per germline, CDR1 DFQATT and CDR2 SNEGSKA (reference sequence). This CDR3 has 15 residues. Germline trimming cut 3 bases from V and 5 bases from J; bases unmatched to any gene: 8. The CDR3 DNA is TGCAGTGCTAGGACCAGCGGGAGTTGGACCGGGGAGCTGTTTTTT. Its translation: CSARTSGSWTGELFF.

CDR3 amino acids: CASGRVHEQYV. The DNA for the CDR3 is TGTGCCAGTGGCAGGGTCCACGAGCAGTACGTC. The rearrangement joins TRBV6-1 to TRBJ2-7, with D perhaps matching TRBD1 (5 bases). The V and J ends lost 9 bases and 5 bases respectively, with 11 bases between them. CDR1 MNHNS and CDR2 SASEGT come from the germline V gene. The CDR3 is made up of 11 amino acids.

The J gene is TRBJ2-7, the V gene TRBV2; tentatively, D is TRBD2 (6 bases). The germline gives CDR1 SNHLY, CDR2 FYNNEI. The CDR3 has 12 residues. V was trimmed by 6 bases and J by 3 bases, leaving 9 bases between them. CDR3 sequence: CASRGGDYEQYF. CDR3 in DNA: TGTGCCAGCAGGGGCGGGGACTACGAGCAGTACTTC. The entire variable domain, with the rest obtained from reference TRBV2 and TRBJ2-7, is as follows: EPEVTQTPSHQVTQMGQEVILRCVPISNHLYFYWYRQILGQKVEFLVSFYNNEISEKSEIFDDQFSVERPDGSNFTLKIRSTKLEDSAMYFCASRGGDYEQYFGPGTRLTVT.

This sequence joins TRBV28 and TRBJ2-5, with unresolved D. CDR1 is MDHEN and CDR2 is SYDVKM in the germline V gene. V was cut by 5 bases and J by 2 bases, with 6 bases left in between. The CDR3 covers 12 residues. In nucleotides, the CDR3 is TGTGCCAGCAGTCTCCAGCAAGAGACCCAGTACTTC. Protein sequence: CASSLQQETQYF.

This chain links TRBV5-4 with TRBJ2-2, with 12 bases that match TRBD2. CDR1 SGHNT and CDR2 YYREEE come from the germline V gene (reference sequence). The CDR3 runs 15 residues. V was clipped by 3 bases and J by 7 bases; unmatched bases: 4. In nucleotides, the CDR3 is TGTGCCAGCAGCTGGACTAGCGGGAAGGTCGGGGAGCTGTTTTTT. Translated: CASSWTSGKVGELFF. Full variable domain (remainder filled in from reference TRBV5-4 and TRBJ2-2): ETGVTQSPTHLIKTRGQQVTLRCSSQSGHNTVSWYQQALGQGPQFIFQYYREEENGRGNFPPRFSGLQFPNYSSELNVNALELDDSALYLCASSWTSGKVGELFFGEGSRLTVL.